These 10 T cell receptor beta chains came from one sample sequenced in a study of blood T cell repertoires in COVID-19. The protocol was immunoSEQ multiplex PCR, while the TCRdb copy is restricted to in-frame clones and leaves out a portion. The table includes approximately 60,000 clones, around 84% detected once. The material sequenced was peripheral blood. The receptors here all came from a man aged 45 to 65 with active COVID-19.

This sequence joins TRBV24-1 and TRBJ2-1; D is possibly TRBD1 (5 bases). The CDR3 runs 13 residues. Germline CDR1 reads KGHDR; CDR2 reads SFDVKD. Trimming cost V 3 bases and J 12 bases, with 14 bases left between them. In DNA, the CDR3 is TGTGCCACCAGTGATGCTGGGGCTTGGGGGCAGTTCTTC. It encodes CATSDAGAWGQFF.

This CDR3 is CSASPGGTDTQYF. DNA for the CDR3: TGCAGTGCTAGTCCAGGAGGGACAGATACGCAGTATTTT. The chain is built from TRBV20-1 and TRBJ2-3, with D tentatively TRBD2 (6 bases). Germline V CDR1 and CDR2: DFQATT, SNEGSKA (reference sequence). Trimming took 3 bases from V and 3 from J, leaving 10 bases between them. This CDR3 has 13 residues.

This sequence joins TRBV5-6 and TRBJ2-7; D is unclear. Trimming removed 1 base from V and 2 bases from J, with 7 bases in between. Germline assignment: CDR1 SGHDT and CDR2 YYEEEE. The CDR3 contains 13 residues. In DNA, the CDR3 is TGTGCCAGCAGCTTGACAGACACCTACGAGCAGTACTTC. Amino acids: CASSLTDTYEQYF.

The V and J genes are TRBV5-1 and TRBJ1-1, with 7 bases identical to TRBD1. The trim removed 0 bases at V and 3 bases at J, leaving 8 bases unmatched. This CDR3 has 16 residues. Germline CDR1 SGHRS, CDR2 YFSETQ. The CDR3 here is CASSLEGALGYTEAFF. CDR3 sequence (DNA): TGCGCCAGCAGCTTGGAGGGGGCGTTGGGGTACACTGAAGCTTTCTTT.

The chain uses TRBV7-2 and TRBJ2-7, with 7 bases that match TRBD2. Germline V gene sequence: CDR1 SGHTA, CDR2 FQGNSA. The CDR3 spans 15 residues. V lost 5 bases and J lost 0; bases outside the gene matches: 7. The chain's CDR3 is CASSEASGLSYEQYF. Here the CDR3 DNA reads TGTGCCAGCAGCGAAGCTAGCGGACTCTCCTACGAGCAGTACTTC.

V and J are TRBV27 and TRBJ1-5; D might be TRBD1 (5 bases). The V end was cut by 2 bases, the J end by 7 bases, with 9 bases between. This CDR3 has 13 amino acids. The germline gives CDR1 MNHEY, CDR2 SMNVEV (reference sequence). CDR3 DNA: TGTGCCAGCAGTTTAGGGGGGTTCCAGCCCCAGCATTTT. Encoded protein: CASSLGGFQPQHF.

This CDR3 reads CASSEQGAEEKLFF. The CDR3 region has the DNA TGTGCCAGCAGCGAACAGGGGGCCGAAGAAAAACTGTTTTTT. The genes are TRBV3-1 (or the pseudogene TRBV3-2) and TRBJ1-4, with 9 nucleotides matching TRBD1. Per the germline V gene, CDR1 is LGHDT and CDR2 is YNNKEL (reference sequence). The CDR3 is made up of 14 amino acids. V dropped 5 bases and J dropped 8; count of bases not matched to a gene: 6.

The V call is TRBV2, the J call TRBJ2-5; tentative D call: TRBD1 (7 bases). The germline V gene has CDR1 SNHLY and CDR2 FYNNEI. Trimming removed 7 bases from V and 0 bases from J, with 12 bases in between. CDR3 length equals 14 residues. The CDR3 nucleotides are TGTGCCAGCACCAGGGGGGTACACCAAGAGACCCAGTACTTC. Encoded protein: CASTRGVHQETQYF.

The rearrangement links TRBV7-2 to TRBJ2-7, with TRBD2 matching over 12 bases. The CDR3 is made up of 15 amino acids. Germline trimming cut 5 bases from V and 2 bases from J; bases unmatched to any gene: 4. Germline-derived CDR1 and CDR2 are SGHTA and FQGNSA. The CDR3: CASSPRTSGTYEQYF. The CDR3 DNA is TGTGCCAGCAGCCCCCGGACTAGCGGGACCTACGAGCAGTACTTC.

The gene calls are TRBV6-5 and TRBJ2-7; TRBD2 might be the D (5 bases). Trimming took 7 bases from V and 0 from J, leaving 7 bases between them. CDR1 MNHEY and CDR2 SVGAGI come from the germline V gene. This CDR3 comprises 12 residues. The CDR3 spells CASKRFSYEQYF. CDR3 sequence (DNA): TGTGCCAGCAAGCGGTTCTCCTACGAGCAGTACTTC.